Sequencing of this T cell receptor (beta chain) was carried out in a study of early T cells in non-severe SARS-CoV-2 infection (dated by TCRdb to 2020 to 2023). As for the study more broadly: TCR sequencing used bulk RNA from unsorted whole blood, so alpha and beta chains could not be paired. Study-wide conclusions, independent of this receptor: Matching against VDJdb was skewed toward anti-spike CD8 responses, likely underestimated virus-specific expansions, and missed private and CD4 specificities.

A case-control design nested within a healthcare worker cohort in London, UK, was used, with weekly nasopharyngeal swab PCR tests and blood sampling performed. Healthcare workers were recruited between 23 and 31 March 2020, during the week of the UK lockdown, and were followed weekly for up to roughly 16 weeks. This clonotype showed up just a few times. Its antigen target is currently unknown. It has no much larger one-base neighbor in the sample; base qualities were not kept. Including cysteine and phenylalanine, the CDR3 has 14 amino acids. Only CDR3 DNA remains: 42 bases, in frame from the first base. As encoded in the germline V gene, CDR1 is LGHNA while CDR2 is YSLEER. The junction shows trimming of 1 base on V and 2 bases on J, plus 9 bases between the germline ends. Library generation was performed with 5' RACE. Sequencing was carried out with a NextSeq 500. The TCR library protocol attached unique molecular identifiers to individual cDNA molecules to correct for sequencing error and PCR bias. Both TCR alpha and beta chains were sequenced, and tight co-correlation was observed between alpha and beta sequence abundances in each sample. The study's processing was this. V gene, J gene and CDR3 annotation of TCR sequences was performed with Decombinator V4. TCRs were defined as expanded if a significant change between any two time points was detected under a Poisson model with p below 0.0001. Abundances of TCRs were expressed as counts per million after normalisation to the total number of TCRs sequenced in each sample. MAIT TCRs were defined by TRAV1-2 paired with TRAJ12, TRAJ20 or TRAJ33, and iNKT TCRs by TRAV10 paired with TRAJ18. A search of VDJdb, accessed on 1 November 2021, was run for TCRs annotated to CMV, EBV and SARS-CoV-2, with TCRs annotated for multiple antigens excluded. The public reads were run again by TCRdb, first through fastp at Q25 and then through MiXCR, and only productive beta chains were kept. Rows matching on CDR3 protein sequence are summarized as one entry with the most common DNA and genes. These V and J calls originate from TCRdb's pipeline instead of the authors' own analysis. A total of more than 65,000 distinct CDR3 sequences appear in this sample, about 4.9% of them only once. The top ten constitute 3% to 4% of the sample.

The clonotype comes from an adult who was a healthcare worker with PCR-confirmed SARS-CoV-2 infection or an uninfected control (not recorded which). The donor label of this sample is uncertain. The material sequenced was whole blood, taken at baseline. This chain is built from TRBV4-3 and TRBJ2-7; the D gene remains uncertain. The DNA sequence reads TGCGCCAGCAGCCAAGGTAGCAGCACCTACGAGCAGTACTTC. It is translated as CASSQGSSTYEQYF.